The 24 T cell receptor beta chains reported below all come from one sample, sequenced in a study of identical twins. Each CDR3 protein gets one entry after TCRdb re-called the 5' RACE reads with MiXCR. The sample records around 530,000 distinct CDR3 sequences, 13% to 15% being singletons. These sequences were also reported in another study, on yellow fever vaccine responses in identical twins.

The sample was CD4+ T cells sorted from blood. These receptors came from a woman aged 18-35 years in good health.

This clonotype has just a few counts. The V and J genes are TRBV29-1 and TRBJ2-1; D might be TRBD2 (7 bases). The germline CDR1 and CDR2 sequences are SQVTM and ANQGSEA. V was clipped by 7 bases and J by 0 bases, with 19 bases between them. The CDR3 spans 16 residues. CDR3: CSALGGAVSSYNEQFF. The DNA for the CDR3 is TGCAGCGCGTTAGGGGGGGCCGTGAGCTCCTACAATGAGCAGTTCTTC.

The chain is built from TRBV10-3 and TRBJ2-3; 8 positions match TRBD2. V was pared by 6 bases and J by 1 base, with 6 bases of the junction left unmatched. The CDR3 is made up of 15 amino acids. In germline, CDR1 is ENHRY, CDR2 SYGVKD. The CDR3 nucleotides are TGTGCCATCAGGAGGGGACTAGTTGGCACAGATACGCAGTATTTT. Translating gives CAIRRGLVGTDTQYF.

The chain carries TRBV28 and TRBJ2-5; no definite D call. This CDR3 is 13 amino acids long. With 1 base removed from V and 5 bases from J, the gap between germline ends came to 8 bases. CDR1 MDHEN and CDR2 SYDVKM come from the germline V gene. The CDR3 reads CASSLFRVETQYF. The CDR3 coding sequence is TGTGCCAGCAGTTTATTTCGTGTCGAGACCCAGTACTTC.

This clonotype has a handful of counts. The rearrangement joins TRBV3-1 to TRBJ1-2, with 7 bases fitting TRBD1. This CDR3 is 14 amino acids long. CDR1 LGHDT and CDR2 YNNKEL come from the germline V gene (reference sequence). Trimming removed 6 bases from V and 1 base from J; junction bases left unmatched: 5. The CDR3 region has the DNA TGTGCCAGCAGTAAGGGACAGATTAACTATGGCTACACCTTC. Amino acid sequence: CASSKGQINYGYTF.

The sample holds a few counts of this clonotype. The chain links TRBV6-5 to TRBJ1-2; weak D call: TRBD1 (5 bases). Germline V gene data show CDR1 as MNHEY and CDR2 as SVGAGI. The germline V and J ends were trimmed by 4 bases and 4 bases, with 13 bases remaining between them. CDR3 length equals 14 residues. The CDR3 bases are TGTGCCAGCAGTTTACAGCAGGGTGGCTATGGCTACACCTTC. Amino acids: CASSLQQGGYGYTF.

This clonotype was counted between two and nine times. The chain carries TRBV27 and TRBJ2-7, with D perhaps matching TRBD1 (6 bases). CDR3 length: 13 residues. With 6 bases removed from V and 4 bases from J, the gap between germline ends came to 13 bases. Germline V gene lookup returns CDR1 MNHEY and CDR2 SMNVEV (reference sequence). The CDR3: CASRSGAHYEQYF. The CDR3 DNA follows: TGTGCCAGCAGATCAGGGGCCCATTACGAGCAGTACTTC.

This clonotype was seen only a few times. The chain carries TRBV20-1 and TRBJ2-1, with 9 positions matching TRBD1. The CDR3 totals 16 residues. Losses at the gene ends were 3 bases for V and 3 bases for J; bases not matched to a gene: 9. CDR1 is DFQATT, CDR2 SNEGSKA, per germline (reference sequence). CDR3: CSARGSPGQGYNEQFF. DNA for the CDR3: TGCAGTGCTAGGGGTTCCCCGGGACAGGGCTACAATGAGCAGTTCTTC.

V usage is TRBV20-1 and J usage is TRBJ1-1; 7 nucleotides match TRBD1. This CDR3 region has 13 residues. Germline CDR1 reads DFQATT; CDR2 reads SNEGSKA (reference sequence). The V and J ends lost 4 bases and 0 bases, in that order; junction bases with no gene match: 2. This CDR3 reads CSAMGQLNTEAFF. DNA for the CDR3: TGCAGTGCTATGGGACAGCTGAACACTGAAGCTTTCTTT.

The chain carries TRBV4-1 and TRBJ2-7, with D possibly matching TRBD2 (6 bases). Trimming shortened V by 4 bases and J by 6 bases, and 19 bases separated the two germline ends. Germline V gene lookup returns CDR1 MGHRA and CDR2 YSYEKL. The CDR3 length is 15 residues. The CDR3 coding sequence is TGCGCCAGCAGCCCCGAGGCGAGTAGACTAGGCGAGCAGTACTTC. This codes for CASSPEASRLGEQYF.

This chain connects TRBV4-2 to TRBJ2-1, with a tentative D call TRBD2 (5 bases). V lost 0 bases, J lost 1 base, and 10 bases lay in between. CDR3 size: 16 residues. CDR1 is LGHNA, CDR2 YNFKEQ, per germline. CDR3 nucleotide sequence: TGTGCCAGCAGCCAAGAAGGTGGGGAGTCCTACAATGAGCAGTTCTTC. It yields the protein CASSQEGGESYNEQFF.

This clonotype was counted only a few times. V is TRBV7-3 and J is TRBJ2-3; 14 bases line up with TRBD2. With V trimmed by 1 base and J by 3 bases, 15 bases remained unmatched. The CDR3 contains 21 residues. Germline CDR1 SGHTA, CDR2 FQGTGA. CDR3 sequence reads: CASSLNIGTSGSVGSTDTQYF. CDR3 nucleotide sequence: TGTGCCAGCAGCTTAAACATCGGGACTAGCGGGAGTGTTGGGAGTACAGATACGCAGTATTTT.

In this sample, this clonotype turned up a few times. The gene calls are TRBV5-5 and TRBJ2-2; D gene ambiguous. V was shortened by 4 bases and J by 0 bases, with 10 bases between the two germline ends. The CDR3 sequence is 15 residues long. The germline V gene encodes CDR1 SGHKS and CDR2 YYEKEE (reference sequence). CDR3 sequence: CASSTYEPNTGELFF. For the CDR3, the DNA is TGTGCCAGCAGCACATACGAACCGAACACCGGGGAGCTGTTTTTT.

The J gene is TRBJ2-7, the V gene TRBV14, with 7 bases aligning to TRBD1. CDR1 SGHDN and CDR2 FVKESK come from the germline V gene. V gave up 3 bases and J gave up 6 bases; unmatched junction bases: 11. The CDR3 contains 15 residues. The CDR3 DNA reads TGTGCCAGCAGCCATAAACCGGGACAGATACGCGAGCAGTACTTC. Protein sequence: CASSHKPGQIREQYF.

Of note for this clonotype: An end of the junction does not agree with germline; a read error may underlie this. This chain joins TRBV6-5 and TRBJ1-5; 9 nucleotides match TRBD1. Per germline, CDR1 MNHEY and CDR2 SVGAGI. The CDR3 is 14 residues long. CDR3 loop: CASSDSDRGQPQHF. CDR3 sequence (DNA): TGTGCCAGCAGTGACTCGGACAGGGGTCAGCCCCAGCATTTT.

This clonotype occurred a few times. This sequence joins TRBV6-1 and TRBJ2-2; D is unresolved. The germline V gene encodes CDR1 MNHNS and CDR2 SASEGT. Between the trimmed V and J ends, which lost 6 bases and 4 bases, there was a span of 9 bases. The CDR3 totals 13 residues. For the CDR3, the DNA is TGTGCCAGCAGGCCCGACACCACCGGGGAGCTGTTTTTT. This gives the protein CASRPDTTGELFF.

Only one count was recorded for this clonotype. The chain joins TRBV7-2 to TRBJ2-1, with D possibly matching TRBD1 (5 bases). Trimming took off 2 bases at V and 6 bases at J, with 17 bases between the two ends. From germline, CDR1 is SGHTA and CDR2 FQGNSA. CDR3 length: 16 amino acids. CDR3 DNA: TGTGCCAGCAGCTTAAGGGGTGTGACCCTGGTCAATGAGCAGTTCTTC. Translation: CASSLRGVTLVNEQFF.

This chain connects TRBV25-1 to TRBJ1-4; D is ambiguous. Germline lookup yields CDR1 MGHDK and CDR2 SYGVNS. The CDR3 is 11 amino acids. CDR3 sequence reads: CVLGYNEKLFF. The CDR3 DNA is TGTGTGTTGGGGTATAATGAAAAACTGTTTTTT.

This rearrangement joins TRBV24-1 to TRBJ2-2, with TRBD2 matching over 9 bases. This CDR3 comprises 14 residues. Per germline, CDR1 KGHDR and CDR2 SFDVKD. Germline trimming cut 7 bases from V and 5 bases from J; bases unmatched to any gene: 4. The CDR3 sequence is CATRTSGFTGELFF. The CDR3 DNA follows: TGTGCCACCAGGACTAGCGGTTTTACCGGGGAGCTGTTTTTT.

This clonotype has a count of ten or more. The chain uses TRBV14 and TRBJ2-1; TRBD2 aligns across 7 bases. Germline values: CDR1 SGHDN, CDR2 FVKESK. Losses at the gene ends were 1 base for V and 2 bases for J; bases not matched to a gene: 8. This CDR3 has 17 residues. The CDR3 DNA reads as TGTGCCAGCAGCCAAGCCCCCCTAGCGGACCCCTACAATGAGCAGTTCTTC. This sequence encodes CASSQAPLADPYNEQFF.

This clonotype was detected a few times. The chain combines TRBV10-3 with TRBJ2-7, with D possibly being TRBD2 (5 bases). The length of the CDR3 is 13 residues. Trimming took off 10 bases at V and 7 bases at J, with 20 bases between the two ends. Germline V gives CDR1 ENHRY, CDR2 SYGVKD. CDR3 amino acids: CATAAAPRGEQYF. The DNA of the CDR3 is TGTGCCACCGCCGCAGCACCCCGAGGGGAGCAGTACTTC.

The chain uses TRBV20-1 and TRBJ2-7; D is possibly TRBD1 (6 bases). V dropped 1 base and J dropped 1 base, with 11 bases sitting between them. In germline, CDR1 is DFQATT, CDR2 SNEGSKA (reference sequence). CDR3 size: 14 residues. CDR3 coding DNA: TGCAGTGCTAGAGGGTGGGGGACATCCTACGAGCAGTACTTC. It encodes CSARGWGTSYEQYF.

The chain couples TRBV7-3 to TRBJ2-3, with 8 bases aligning to TRBD2. This CDR3 spans 17 amino acids. J gave up 2 bases and V 2 bases, and 9 bases lay outside the gene matches. Germline CDR1 is SGHTA and CDR2 is FQGTGA. The CDR3 nucleotides read TGTGCCAGCAGCTTAGGCGGTAGCGGGATGATCACAGATACGCAGTATTTT. This gives the protein CASSLGGSGMITDTQYF. The full variable domain, in which reference TRBV7-3 and TRBJ2-3 provide the parts outside the CDR3, is GAGVSQTPSNKVTEKGKYVELRCDPISGHTALYWYRQSLGQGPEFLIYFQGTGAADDSGLPNDRFFAVRPEGSVSTLKIQRTERGDSAVYLCASSLGGSGMITDTQYFGPGTRLTVL.

V and J are TRBV20-1 and TRBJ2-2; 9 bases are shared with TRBD1. Trimming took 0 bases from V and 6 from J; bases not matched to a gene: 5. Germline assignment: CDR1 DFQATT and CDR2 SNEGSKA (reference sequence). This CDR3 region has 15 residues. CDR3: CSARDLQGAAGELFF. The CDR3 DNA sequence: TGCAGTGCTAGAGATCTACAGGGGGCGGCCGGGGAGCTGTTTTTT.

This clonotype came up a few times. This chain connects TRBV20-1 to TRBJ2-7; the match to TRBD2 covers 7 bases. CDR1 and CDR2 from the germline V gene are DFQATT and SNEGSKA (reference sequence). V lost 5 bases to trimming and J lost 3 bases; unmatched junction nucleotides: 4. The CDR3 consists of 12 residues. CDR3 sequence: CSAAGEFYEQYF. The CDR3 DNA reads TGCAGTGCTGCGGGAGAATTCTACGAGCAGTACTTC.